This T cell receptor beta chain was recovered during a study of OX40 agonist ivuxolimab in advanced cancers. General study findings and limits: Dosing at 0.1 to 3.0 mg/kg was accompanied by clonal expansion of CD4+ and CD8+ blood T cells by week 6. Patients with a partial response at 0.1-3.0 mg/kg had among the lowest clonal expansion. Normalized expansion of T-cell clones was also low for some nonresponders.

The CDR3 runs to 13 residues. Trimming cost V 6 bases and J 2 bases, with 7 bases left between them. Germline CDR1 reads MNHEY; CDR2 reads SVGAGI. TCRdb's copy holds only in-frame clones and misses some; the assay was immunoSEQ multiplex PCR. The sample includes about 20,000 clones, over 65% seen only once; the top ten take 20% to 25%. As to this clone: Antigen unknown.

The sequence was collected from an adult with an advanced solid tumor such as melanoma, head and neck, liver or kidney cancer. This chain links TRBV6-5 with TRBJ1-4; D gene uncertain. Sample: CD4+ or CD8+ T cells sorted from blood, taken in a trial of the OX40 agonist ivuxolimab. The CDR3 sequence: CASSSVTNEKLFF. CDR3 DNA sequence: TGTGCCAGCAGCTCGGTCACTAATGAAAAACTGTTTTTT.